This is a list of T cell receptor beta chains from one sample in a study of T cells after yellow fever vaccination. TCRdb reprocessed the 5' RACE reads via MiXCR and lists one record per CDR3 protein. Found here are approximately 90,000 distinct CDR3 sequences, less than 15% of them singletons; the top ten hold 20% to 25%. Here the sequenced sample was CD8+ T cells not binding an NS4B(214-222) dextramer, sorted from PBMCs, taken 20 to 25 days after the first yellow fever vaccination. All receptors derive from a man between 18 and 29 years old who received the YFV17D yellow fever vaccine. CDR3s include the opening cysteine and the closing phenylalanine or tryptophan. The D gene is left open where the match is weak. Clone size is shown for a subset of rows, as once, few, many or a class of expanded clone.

TGTGCCAGCAGTTTTTCGCTAGGGGCAGATACGCAGTATTTT | CASSFSLGADTQYF | few | TRBJ2-3 | . | TRBV28
TGCGCCAGCAGCCAAGGGATATCCATTAGCTCCTACGAGCAGTACTTC | CASSQGISISSYEQYF | . | TRBJ2-7 | . | TRBV4-3
TGCGCCAGCAGCCAAGTCGGAGGAGCCAAAAACATTCAGTACTTC | CASSQVGGAKNIQYF | few | TRBJ2-4 | . | TRBV4-1
TGTGCCAGCAGCTTGGTACAGGCCTTGCTCTACAATGAGCAGTTCTTC | CASSLVQALLYNEQFF | . | TRBJ2-1 | . | TRBV5-6
TGCGCCAGCAGCCAATTGCAGGGTAAACCCCAGCATTTT | CASSQLQGKPQHF | many | TRBJ1-5 | . | TRBV4-3
TGCAGTGCTAGAGATCGCGCGGGGGTCCAACTCAGAGAGACCCAGTACTTC | CSARDRAGVQLRETQYF | . | TRBJ2-5 | TRBD2 | TRBV20-1
TGCGCCAGCAGCCAAGACGTCGGCAGGGGTGTTTATCAGCCCCAGCATTTT | CASSQDVGRGVYQPQHF | . | TRBJ1-5 | . | TRBV4-1
TGTGCCAGCAGTGTGAGCACCGGGGAGCTGTTTTTT | CASSVSTGELFF | . | TRBJ2-2 | . | TRBV25-1
TGTGCCAGCAGCTTGACGTATCAAGAGACCCAGTACTTC | CASSLTYQETQYF | . | TRBJ2-5 | . | TRBV11-2
TGTGCCACCAGCAGAGAATCCCCGGGCGGGTATGGCTACACCTTC | CATSRESPGGYGYTF | . | TRBJ1-2 | . | TRBV15
TGTGCCAGTAAGGACAGAAACACTGAAGCTTTCTTT | CASKDRNTEAFF | . | TRBJ1-1 | . | TRBV19
TGTGCCACCTCGGTCGGGGGGCGCCCCGATACGCAGTATTTT | CATSVGGRPDTQYF | few | TRBJ2-3 | . | TRBV24-1
TGCAGCGTTGGGTTACAGGGGGCTGCATTAGATACGCAGTATTTT | CSVGLQGAALDTQYF | . | TRBJ2-3 | TRBD1 | TRBV29-1
TGTGCCAGCAGCTTAGTGTCTCAGGGGGCCTACGAGCAGTACTTC | CASSLVSQGAYEQYF | . | TRBJ2-7 | TRBD1 | TRBV7-6
TGTGCCAGCAGCGTAACCGGGGGGCCCTCTGGGGCCAACGTCCTGACTTTC | CASSVTGGPSGANVLTF | . | TRBJ2-6 | . | TRBV9
TGCGCCAGCAGCCAATCGGGGAGTGAGCAGTTCTTC | CASSQSGSEQFF | many | TRBJ2-1 | . | TRBV4-1
TGTGCCAGCAGCGGTGACAGGGACATTGGTGAAAAACTGTTTTTT | CASSGDRDIGEKLFF | few | TRBJ1-4 | TRBD1 | TRBV5-6
TGTGCCAGCAGCCTATTGGCGGGGGGCCTATCTAGCACAGATACGCAGTATTTT | CASSLLAGGLSSTDTQYF | . | TRBJ2-3 | TRBD2 | TRBV4-2
TGTGCCAGCAGCCCTGGCGGCTACTCCTACAATGAGCAGTTCTTC | CASSPGGYSYNEQFF | . | TRBJ2-1 | . | TRBV3-1
TGCAGTGCTAGTGTCGTGAATAAGAATGAGCAGTTCTTC | CSASVVNKNEQFF | . | TRBJ2-1 | . | TRBV20-1
TGTGCCAGCAGTTTATTCCTCGGCGGCTATGGCTACACCTTC | CASSLFLGGYGYTF | few | TRBJ1-2 | . | TRBV27
TGCAGTGCTAGAGATGGGCAAGGAAGACCCTACGAGCAGTACTTC | CSARDGQGRPYEQYF | few | TRBJ2-7 | . | TRBV20-1
TGCGCCAGCAGCTTGGACAGGGTAAACACTGAAGCTTTCTTT | CASSLDRVNTEAFF | many | TRBJ1-1 | . | TRBV5-1
TGTGCCACCAGTCACAGGGAACCGAACACCGGGGAGCTGTTTTTT | CATSHREPNTGELFF | . | TRBJ2-2 | . | TRBV24-1
TGTGCCAGCAGCGAAACGACAGGGAACAATCAGCCCCAGCATTTT | CASSETTGNNQPQHF | . | TRBJ1-5 | TRBD1 | TRBV7-9
TGTGCCAGTAATCCACTTCCCTTCACCGGGGAGCTGTTTTTT | CASNPLPFTGELFF | . | TRBJ2-2 | . | TRBV19
TGTGCCAGCAGCCAAGAGGCTAGCGGGGGGGCGTTGTACCAGTTCTTC | CASSQEASGGALYQFF | few | TRBJ2-1 | TRBD2 | TRBV4-2
TGTGCCAGCAGTTTCGTCCAGGGGGCGCCTGAGCAGTTCTTC | CASSFVQGAPEQFF | few | TRBJ2-1 | TRBD1 | TRBV6-2/TRBV6-3
TGTGCCGGACGGCCAGGGCACCCAGAGACCCAGTACTTC | CAGRPGHPETQYF | . | TRBJ2-5 | . | TRBV5-5
TGTGCCATCAGTATAGGTAGTCAGGGACAAGAGACCCAGTACTTC | CAISIGSQGQETQYF | . | TRBJ2-5 | . | TRBV10-3
TGTGCCAGCAGCTTAGCCGTGTCTATGTCCAACGTCCTGACTTTC | CASSLAVSMSNVLTF | few | TRBJ2-6 | . | TRBV7-6
TGTGCCAGCAGTTTAGTAGGGGCGGATACGCAGTATTTT | CASSLVGADTQYF | . | TRBJ2-3 | . | TRBV12-3/TRBV12-4
TGCAGTGCTGGGGGGGACAATCAAGAGACCCAGTACTTC | CSAGGDNQETQYF | few | TRBJ2-5 | . | TRBV20-1
TGCAGCGTTGACGGCAGGGCGATTCGGAATGAGCAGTTCTTC | CSVDGRAIRNEQFF | . | TRBJ2-1 | . | TRBV29-1
TGTGCCAGCAGCGTGTCCGGGGAGCTGTTTTTT | CASSVSGELFF | . | TRBJ2-2 | . | TRBV9
TGTGCCACCAGCCCTCGACTAGCGGGGGCCCCCTACAATGAGCAGTTCTTC | CATSPRLAGAPYNEQFF | . | TRBJ2-1 | TRBD2 | TRBV15
TGTGCCAGCAGTTACGCCGGTCAGCCCCAGCATTTT | CASSYAGQPQHF | few | TRBJ1-5 | . | TRBV6-5
TGCAGTGCTAGAGCCAAGAACCGGGACAGGGTGATTGAGCAGTTCTTC | CSARAKNRDRVIEQFF | . | TRBJ2-1 | TRBD1 | TRBV20-1
TGCGCCAGCAGCCAAGCGACAGGTGCGGGAAGCTCCTACAATGAGCAGTTCTTC | CASSQATGAGSSYNEQFF | . | TRBJ2-1 | . | TRBV4-3
TGCAGCGTTCCCGGGGACGGCTACACAGATACGCAGTATTTT | CSVPGDGYTDTQYF | few | TRBJ2-3 | . | TRBV29-1
TGTGCCAGCAGTTGGGGACAGAGCACAGATACGCAGTATTTT | CASSWGQSTDTQYF | few | TRBJ2-3 | TRBD1 | TRBV6-5
TGTGCCAGCAGCTTAGGTCCGACCCCGGGGGCCTACGAGCAGTACTTC | CASSLGPTPGAYEQYF | few | TRBJ2-7 | . | TRBV7-9
TGTGCCAGCAGTTTTGGACCCGGGGGCTACACCTTC | CASSFGPGGYTF | few | TRBJ1-2 | . | TRBV6-6
TGTGCCAGCAGTCTTGGGGGCCCCTCCGGTGAGCAGTTCTTC | CASSLGGPSGEQFF | few | TRBJ2-1 | . | TRBV12-3/TRBV12-4
TGCAGCGTTGGCTCCGGCTCTGGAAACACCATATATTTT | CSVGSGSGNTIYF | . | TRBJ1-3 | . | TRBV29-1
TGTGCCAGCACTTGGGGGAGCAATCAGCCCCAGCATTTT | CASTWGSNQPQHF | few | TRBJ1-5 | . | TRBV6-2/TRBV6-3
TGCAGTGCTAGAGATCAATTGGGGGGGCGCGAGCAGTACTTC | CSARDQLGGREQYF | few | TRBJ2-7 | . | TRBV20-1
TGTGCCAGCAGCGTTCAAGACACGTCGGGGGGACCCCTCCACTTT | CASSVQDTSGGPLHF | few | TRBJ1-6 | . | TRBV9
TGTGCCAGCAGCTCGGGACTAGCTGGCACTGATACGCAGTATTTT | CASSSGLAGTDTQYF | . | TRBJ2-3 | TRBD2 | TRBV7-2
TGTGCCAGCAGCGCCCGACAGGGAAGGGAAGAGACCCAGTACTTC | CASSARQGREETQYF | . | TRBJ2-5 | TRBD1 | TRBV5-4
TGTGCCAGCACCTCGAACCGGGCTAGCGGGGCCCCGAACACCGGGGAGCTGTTTTTT | CASTSNRASGAPNTGELFF | . | TRBJ2-2 | TRBD2 | TRBV11-1
TGTGCCAGCAGTCCCCGCGGAGGGGAGCCCCAGCATTTT | CASSPRGGEPQHF | . | TRBJ1-5 | . | TRBV6-1
TGTGCCATCGGCCCCGGGGGACGGCACAATGAGCAGTTCTTC | CAIGPGGRHNEQFF | few | TRBJ2-1 | . | TRBV5-6
TGTGCCAGCAGCAGGGGTTGGGGCCCCGAGCAGTTCTTC | CASSRGWGPEQFF | many | TRBJ2-1 | . | TRBV3-1
TGTGCCAGCAGTTTGGGCCAGGGGAGGGTGACCCAGTACTTC | CASSLGQGRVTQYF | . | TRBJ2-5 | . | TRBV12-3/TRBV12-4
TGTGCCAGCAGCATACAGGGATGGGGATATAATTCACCCCTCCACTTT | CASSIQGWGYNSPLHF | . | TRBJ1-6 | . | TRBV12-3/TRBV12-4
TGTGCCAGTCGAACAAGGACTAATGAAAAACTGTTTTTT | CASRTRTNEKLFF | few | TRBJ1-4 | . | TRBV7-8
TGTGCCAGCAGTTCACGGACCCCCTACGAGCAGTACTTC | CASSSRTPYEQYF | few | TRBJ2-7 | . | TRBV12-3/TRBV12-4